A selection of T cell receptor beta chains follows, all from one sample in a study of T cells after yellow fever vaccination. A single record per CDR3 protein comes from TCRdb applying MiXCR to the 5' RACE reads. The sample has over 250,000 distinct CDR3 sequences; roughly 5% are singletons. This material consisted of CD4+ T cells sorted from PBMCs, taken on the day of the yellow fever booster vaccination. The receptors come from a man aged 18 to 29 who received the YFV17D yellow fever vaccine. Each CDR3 is given without its conserved first and last residue. The D gene is left open where the match is weak.

D gene: TRBD1
J gene: TRBJ2-2
V gene: TRBV10-3
CDR3 length: 12
CDR3 protein: AIRPGTDTGELF

D gene: .
J gene: TRBJ1-1
V gene: TRBV6-5
CDR3 length: 13
CDR3 protein: ASSYSPGTGTEAF

D gene: .
J gene: TRBJ2-7
V gene: TRBV5-1
CDR3 length: 9
CDR3 protein: ASSLQSEQY

D gene: .
J gene: TRBJ1-6
V gene: TRBV2
CDR3 length: 12
CDR3 protein: ASSDQGPDSPLH

D gene: .
J gene: TRBJ1-1
V gene: TRBV5-1
CDR3 length: 16
CDR3 protein: ASSLGTLSSWGGTEAF

D gene: TRBD2
J gene: TRBJ2-1
V gene: TRBV5-1
CDR3 length: 13
CDR3 protein: ASSLGVAGNNEQF

D gene: .
J gene: TRBJ2-7
V gene: TRBV6-2/TRBV6-3
CDR3 length: 13
CDR3 protein: ASSFLDRPSYEQY

D gene: TRBD2
J gene: TRBJ2-1
V gene: TRBV20-1
CDR3 length: 12
CDR3 protein: SARIAGGWDEQF

D gene: .
J gene: TRBJ1-1
V gene: TRBV29-1
CDR3 length: 10
CDR3 protein: SVAQRNTEAF

D gene: .
J gene: TRBJ2-7
V gene: TRBV11-2
CDR3 length: 12
CDR3 protein: ASSPNVQSYEQY

D gene: .
J gene: TRBJ1-4
V gene: TRBV15
CDR3 length: 14
CDR3 protein: ATSRTGERTNEKLF

D gene: .
J gene: TRBJ2-7
V gene: TRBV12-3/TRBV12-4
CDR3 length: 12
CDR3 protein: ASSDRVLAYEQY

D gene: .
J gene: TRBJ1-4
V gene: TRBV14
CDR3 length: 13
CDR3 protein: ASSPYGGLAEKLF

D gene: .
J gene: TRBJ1-2
V gene: TRBV5-1
CDR3 length: 12
CDR3 protein: ASSSGQGTYGYT

D gene: .
J gene: TRBJ2-2
V gene: TRBV12-3/TRBV12-4
CDR3 length: 10
CDR3 protein: ASSRMEGELF